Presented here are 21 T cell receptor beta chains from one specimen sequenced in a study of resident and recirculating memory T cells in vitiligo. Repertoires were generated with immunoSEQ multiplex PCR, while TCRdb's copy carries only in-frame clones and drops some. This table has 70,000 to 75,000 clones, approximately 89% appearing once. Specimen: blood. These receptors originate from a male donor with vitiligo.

Here the CDR3 DNA reads TGTGCCAGCGCGGGGGATGCAACTAATGAAAAACTGTTTTTT. This sequence encodes CASAGDATNEKLFF. This chain joins TRBV6-5 and TRBJ1-4; D perhaps matches TRBD1 (5 bases). V gave up 8 bases and J gave up 0 bases, with 10 bases separating them. The CDR3 runs to 14 residues. Germline lookup yields CDR1 MNHEY and CDR2 SVGAGI.

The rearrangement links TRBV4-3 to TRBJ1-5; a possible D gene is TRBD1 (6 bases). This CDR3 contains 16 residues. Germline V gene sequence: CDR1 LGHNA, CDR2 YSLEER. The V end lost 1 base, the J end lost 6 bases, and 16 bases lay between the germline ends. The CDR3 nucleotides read TGCGCCAGCAGCCAAGTACCTCTCAGGGGTGGTCAGCCCCAGCATTTT. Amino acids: CASSQVPLRGGQPQHF.

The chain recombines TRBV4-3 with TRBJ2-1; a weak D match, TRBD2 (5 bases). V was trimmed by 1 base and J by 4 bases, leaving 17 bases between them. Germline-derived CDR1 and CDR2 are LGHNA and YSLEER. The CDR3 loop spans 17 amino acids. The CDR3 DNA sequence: TGCGCCAGCAGCCAAGTGGCACTAGAGTCTGTATACAATGAGCAGTTCTTC. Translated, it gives CASSQVALESVYNEQFF.

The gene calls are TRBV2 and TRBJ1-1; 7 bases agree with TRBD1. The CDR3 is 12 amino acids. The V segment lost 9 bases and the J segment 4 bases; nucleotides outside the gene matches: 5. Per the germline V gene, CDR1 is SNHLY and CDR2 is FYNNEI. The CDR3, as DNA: TGTGCCAGGGAGACAGGGACCACTGAAGCTTTCTTT. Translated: CARETGTTEAFF.

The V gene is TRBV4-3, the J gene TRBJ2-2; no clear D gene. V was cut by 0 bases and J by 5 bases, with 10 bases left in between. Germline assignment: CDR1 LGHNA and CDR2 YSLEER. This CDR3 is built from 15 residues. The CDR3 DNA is TGCGCCAGCAGCCAAGATGGTGCCGCGACCGGGGAGCTGTTTTTT. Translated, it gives CASSQDGAATGELFF.

The CDR3 DNA reads as TGCGCCAGCAGCCAAGATGTAGGGGCGCCTCAGAACACTGAAGCTTTCTTT. This gives the protein CASSQDVGAPQNTEAFF. V usage is TRBV4-3 and J usage is TRBJ1-1, with D possibly being TRBD1 (5 bases). The CDR3 runs 17 residues. The V and J ends lost 0 bases and 1 base respectively, with 15 bases between them. Germline loops: CDR1 LGHNA, CDR2 YSLEER.

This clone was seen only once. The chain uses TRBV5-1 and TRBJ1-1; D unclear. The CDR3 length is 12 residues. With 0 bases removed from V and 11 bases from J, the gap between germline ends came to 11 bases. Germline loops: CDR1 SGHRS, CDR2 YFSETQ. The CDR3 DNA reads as TGCGCCAGCAGCTTGGATGGGCTCTGGGCTTTCTTT. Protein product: CASSLDGLWAFF.

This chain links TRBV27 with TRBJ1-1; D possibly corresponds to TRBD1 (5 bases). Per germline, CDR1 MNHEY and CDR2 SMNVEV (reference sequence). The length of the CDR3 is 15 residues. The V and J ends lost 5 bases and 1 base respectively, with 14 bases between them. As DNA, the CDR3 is TGTGCCAGCAGTATGCGGGGCGGTGGGAACACTGAAGCTTTCTTT. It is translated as CASSMRGGGNTEAFF.

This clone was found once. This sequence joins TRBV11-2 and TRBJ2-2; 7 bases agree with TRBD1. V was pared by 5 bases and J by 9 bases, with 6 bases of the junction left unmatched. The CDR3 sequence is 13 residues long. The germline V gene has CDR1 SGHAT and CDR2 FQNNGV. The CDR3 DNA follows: TGTGCCAGCAGCCACAACAGGGGCCGGGAGCTGTTTTTT. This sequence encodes CASSHNRGRELFF.

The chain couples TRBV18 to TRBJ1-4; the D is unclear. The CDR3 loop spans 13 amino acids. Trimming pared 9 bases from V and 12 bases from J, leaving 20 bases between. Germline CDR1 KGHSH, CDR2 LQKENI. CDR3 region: CASTGSQEEELFF. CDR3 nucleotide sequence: TGTGCCAGTACCGGGAGCCAAGAGGAAGAACTGTTTTTT.

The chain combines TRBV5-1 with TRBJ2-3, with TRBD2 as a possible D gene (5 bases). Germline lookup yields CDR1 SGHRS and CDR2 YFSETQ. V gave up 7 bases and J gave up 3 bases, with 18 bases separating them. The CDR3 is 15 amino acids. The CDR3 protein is CASRNNWEKTDTQYF. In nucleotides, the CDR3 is TGCGCCAGCCGCAACAATTGGGAGAAGACAGATACGCAGTATTTT.

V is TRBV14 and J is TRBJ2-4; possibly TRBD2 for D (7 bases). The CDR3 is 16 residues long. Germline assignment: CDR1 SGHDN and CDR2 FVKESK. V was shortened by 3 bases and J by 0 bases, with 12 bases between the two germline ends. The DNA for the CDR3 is TGTGCCAGCAGCCAGGGGGGGGCGCTAGCCAAAAACATTCAGTACTTC. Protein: CASSQGGALAKNIQYF.

CDR3: CASTPGRINEQFF. For the CDR3, the DNA is TGTGCCAGCACCCCCGGCAGGATAAATGAGCAGTTCTTC. The chain has TRBV7-2 and TRBJ2-1; unclear D gene. V gave up 7 bases and J gave up 7 bases, with 14 bases separating them. Germline values: CDR1 SGHTA, CDR2 FQGNSA. The CDR3 length is 13 residues.

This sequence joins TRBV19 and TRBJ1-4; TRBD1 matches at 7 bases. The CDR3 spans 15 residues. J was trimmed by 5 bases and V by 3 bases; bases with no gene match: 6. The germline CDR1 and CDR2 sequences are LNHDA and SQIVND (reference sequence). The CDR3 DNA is TGTGCCAGTAGTATGTCCAGGGGGTCAAATGAAAAACTGTTTTTT. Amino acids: CASSMSRGSNEKLFF.

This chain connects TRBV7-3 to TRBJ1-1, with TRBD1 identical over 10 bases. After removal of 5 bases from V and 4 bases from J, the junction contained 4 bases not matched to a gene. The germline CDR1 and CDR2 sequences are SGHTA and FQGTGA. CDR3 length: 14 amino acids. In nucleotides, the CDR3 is TGTGCCAGCAGCGCCGACAGGGGGCCCACTGAAGCTTTCTTT. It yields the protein CASSADRGPTEAFF.

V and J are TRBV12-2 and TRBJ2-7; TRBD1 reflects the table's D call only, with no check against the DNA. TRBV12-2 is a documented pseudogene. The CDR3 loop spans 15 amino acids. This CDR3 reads CASRLFPRGRYEQYF. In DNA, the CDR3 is TGTGCAAGTCGCTTATTTCCCAGGGGAAGATACGAGCAGTACTTC.

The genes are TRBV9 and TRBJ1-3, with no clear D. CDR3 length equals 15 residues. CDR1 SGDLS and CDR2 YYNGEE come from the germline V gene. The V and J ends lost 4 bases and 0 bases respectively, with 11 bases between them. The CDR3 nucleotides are TGTGCCAGCAGCTCCACGTCGGGCTCTGGAAACACCATATATTTT. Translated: CASSSTSGSGNTIYF.

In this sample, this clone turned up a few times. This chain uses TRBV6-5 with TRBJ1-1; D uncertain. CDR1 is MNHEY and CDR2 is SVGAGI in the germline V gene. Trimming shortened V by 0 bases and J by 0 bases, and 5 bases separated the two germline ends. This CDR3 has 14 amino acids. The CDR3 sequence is CASSYSAVNTEAFF. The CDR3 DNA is TGTGCCAGCAGTTACTCGGCGGTGAACACTGAAGCTTTCTTT.

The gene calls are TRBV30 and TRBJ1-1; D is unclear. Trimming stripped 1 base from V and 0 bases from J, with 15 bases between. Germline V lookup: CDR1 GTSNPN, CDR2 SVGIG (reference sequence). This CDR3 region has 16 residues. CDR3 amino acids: CAWSGNVGLLNTEAFF. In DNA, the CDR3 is TGTGCCTGGAGTGGAAACGTTGGACTACTGAACACTGAAGCTTTCTTT.

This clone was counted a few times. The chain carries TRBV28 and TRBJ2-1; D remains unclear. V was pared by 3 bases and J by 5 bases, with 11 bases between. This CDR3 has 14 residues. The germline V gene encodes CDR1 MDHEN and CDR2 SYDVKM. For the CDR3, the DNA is TGTGCCAGCAGTTTTAGTGGGCAACACAATGAGCAGTTCTTC. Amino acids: CASSFSGQHNEQFF.

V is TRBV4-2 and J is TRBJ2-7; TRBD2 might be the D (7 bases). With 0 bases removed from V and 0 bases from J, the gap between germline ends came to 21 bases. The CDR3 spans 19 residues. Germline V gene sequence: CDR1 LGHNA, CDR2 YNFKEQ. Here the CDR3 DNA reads TGTGCCAGCAGCCAAGATGAGGTTAGGGGGGGGGTAAACTCCTACGAGCAGTACTTC. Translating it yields CASSQDEVRGGVNSYEQYF.